Listed here is a single TCR beta chain. Time point indicated: newly diagnosed GD, antithyroid drugs for less than 3 months. The TCR library was made from RNA that had been extracted from PBMCs in TRIzol. Construction of the TCR beta libraries employed iRepertoire HTBI primers in conjunction with Arm-PCR of CDR3 regions. TCRdb used MiXCR to reprocess the multiplex PCR reads, holding one entry per CDR3 protein. The table includes 550,000 to 600,000 distinct CDR3 sequences, about 16% detected once. The data derive from a study of regulatory T cells in long-lasting Graves disease. These sequences were also reported in another study, on T cells in Graves' hyperthyroidism and ophthalmopathy.

This TCR was recovered from a man aged 18 to 35 with Graves disease. This sample comprised peripheral blood mononuclear cells (PBMCs), obtained at new diagnosis, from a patient treated with antithyroid drugs.

The CDR3 DNA sequence: TGTGCCAGCAGCTTAGAGGCCGTCGGAGGGCTGTTTTTT. This codes for CASSLEAVGGLFF. This chain connects TRBV7-3 to TRBJ2-2; a weak D match, TRBD2 (5 bases). Germline loops: CDR1 SGHTA, CDR2 FQGTGA. This CDR3 is 13 amino acids long. The germline V and J ends were trimmed by 2 bases and 13 bases, with 14 bases remaining between them.